A single sample gave rise to the 3 T cell receptor beta chains below, sequenced in a study of PD-1 blockade in classical Hodgkin lymphoma. All patients relapsed after autologous stem cell transplantation, and brentuximab vedotin exposure varied. The method was immunoSEQ multiplex PCR; TCRdb's version includes in-frame clones alone and lacks a portion of them. The table has approximately 15,000 clones, roughly 85% seen once; the top ten hold around 20%. The sample was peripheral blood mononuclear cells (PBMCs), taken at baseline. The receptor source for this set is a human donor with classical Hodgkin lymphoma.

The chain has TRBV9 and TRBJ1-5; D remains unclear. The CDR3 totals 14 residues. Germline lookup yields CDR1 SGDLS and CDR2 YYNGEE. V lost 1 base and J lost 4, with 9 bases in between. The CDR3 DNA follows: TGTGCCAGCAGCGTATCGGGGTTTAATCAGCCCCAGCATTTT. Translated, it gives CASSVSGFNQPQHF. Using reference TRBV9 and TRBJ1-5 for the parts outside the CDR3, the full variable domain is DSGVTQTPKHLITATGQRVTLRCSPRSGDLSVYWYQQSLDQGLQFLIQYYNGEERAKGNILERFSAQQFPDLHSELNLSSLELGDSALYFCASSVSGFNQPQHFGDGTRLSIL.

The rearrangement joins TRBV7-9 to TRBJ2-7; D is unresolved. The CDR3 sequence is 12 residues long. The V end lost 8 bases, the J end lost 1 base, and 9 bases lay between the germline ends. The germline V gene encodes CDR1 SEHNR and CDR2 FQNEAQ (reference sequence). The CDR3 DNA is TGTGCCAGCTCCTACAGATCCTACGAGCAGTACTTC. This encodes CASSYRSYEQYF.

This chain connects TRBV9 to TRBJ2-3; 10 bases align to TRBD2. There are 17 residues in the CDR3. Losses at the gene ends were 3 bases for V and 2 bases for J; bases not matched to a gene: 9. Germline CDR1 is SGDLS and CDR2 is YYNGEE. The CDR3 sequence: CASSDPLAGRYTDTQYF. For the CDR3, the DNA is TGTGCCAGCAGCGACCCACTAGCGGGGCGATACACAGATACGCAGTATTTT.